Described below is a single T cell receptor (beta chain) sequence and its context. What it recognizes is unknown. The sample comes from a study of T cells in Graves' hyperthyroidism and ophthalmopathy. Amplified regions were TCR beta CDR3 sequences from RNA transcripts. The HTBI primer set drove a first-round RT-PCR of the TCR CDR3. MiXCR, run by TCRdb on the multiplex PCR reads, gives a single entry per CDR3 protein. The sample records more than 350,000 distinct CDR3 sequences, just under 15% being singletons. Study conclusions and caveats: Ophthalmopathy, which appeared later, was predicted by the model a median approximately 6 months before onset.

The CDR3 is 13 amino acids. Germline V CDR1 and CDR2: LNHDA, SQIVND (reference sequence). Trimming removed 3 bases from V and 11 bases from J, with 16 bases in between. The sequenced sample consisted of blood. This TCR was recovered from a woman aged 25 to 39 with Graves' hyperthyroidism. The rearrangement uses TRBV19 and TRBJ1-1, with D possibly TRBD1 on 5 matching bases. CDR3 nucleotide sequence: TGTGCCAGTAGTATGGGGGGACGGGAGGCGGCTTTCTTT. Its protein product is CASSMGGREAAFF.